This T cell receptor (beta chain) was sequenced for a study of CD8 T cells in ankylosing spondylitis. Study-wide findings and caveats: Peripheral blood held disease-linked clones only at relatively low frequency, and these were CD8+. Apparently characteristic of ankylosing spondylitis blood was a TCR beta motif (fewer than ten highly homologous variants). Researchers reportedly found disease-linked clones significantly enriched in matched ankylosing spondylitis synovial fluid.

The CDR3 runs to 18 residues. After removal of 8 bases from V and 2 bases from J, the junction contained 15 bases not matched to a gene. Germline V gene sequence: CDR1 LNHDA, CDR2 SQIVND (reference sequence). Each TCR beta library was made by quantitative 5'-RACE that incorporated molecular barcodes. TCRdb processed the 5' RACE reads anew with MiXCR; each CDR3 protein has one entry. The sample has around 220,000 distinct CDR3 sequences, around 19% seen once. As concerns this clonotype: Its antigen is undetermined.

The sequence came from a male donor with ankylosing spondylitis. The sample consisted of blood, either unsorted or a sorted T cell fraction (not recorded which). The chain employs TRBV19 and TRBJ2-6; 7 nucleotides agree with TRBD1. CDR3 DNA sequence: TGTGCCAGTCTAAGCCCCTGGGACAGCCAACCTGGGGCCAACGTCCTGACTTTC. Translating it yields CASLSPWDSQPGANVLTF.